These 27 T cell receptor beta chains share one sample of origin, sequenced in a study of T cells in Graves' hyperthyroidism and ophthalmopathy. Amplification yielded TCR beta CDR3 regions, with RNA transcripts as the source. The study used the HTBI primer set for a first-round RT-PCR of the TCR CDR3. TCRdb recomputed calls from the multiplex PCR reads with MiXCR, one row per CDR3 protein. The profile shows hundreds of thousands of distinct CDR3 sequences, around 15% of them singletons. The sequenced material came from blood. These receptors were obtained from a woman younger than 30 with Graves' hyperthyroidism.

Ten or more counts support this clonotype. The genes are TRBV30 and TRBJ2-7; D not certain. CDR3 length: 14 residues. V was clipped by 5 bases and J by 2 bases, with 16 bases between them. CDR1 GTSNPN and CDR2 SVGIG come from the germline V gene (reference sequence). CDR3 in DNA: TGTGCCTGGTCGTCAACCGGGCCTCCCTACGAGCAGTACTTC. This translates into CAWSSTGPPYEQYF.

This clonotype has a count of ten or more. CDR3 in DNA: TGTGCCAGCAGTCCTCAGGGATTAGCCCAGCATTTT. This codes for CASSPQGLAQHF. V is TRBV28 and J is TRBJ1-5; the D gene is possibly TRBD1 (5 bases). CDR3 length equals 12 residues. The V end was cut by 5 bases, the J end by 11 bases, with 13 bases between. Germline V lookup: CDR1 MDHEN, CDR2 SYDVKM. Together with reference TRBV28 and TRBJ1-5, the CDR3 gives the full variable domain: DVKVTQSSRYLVKRTGEKVFLECVQDMDHENMFWYRQDPGLGLRLIYFSYDVKMKEKGDIPEGYSVSREKKERFSLILESASTNQTSMYLCASSPQGLAQHFGDGTRLSIL.

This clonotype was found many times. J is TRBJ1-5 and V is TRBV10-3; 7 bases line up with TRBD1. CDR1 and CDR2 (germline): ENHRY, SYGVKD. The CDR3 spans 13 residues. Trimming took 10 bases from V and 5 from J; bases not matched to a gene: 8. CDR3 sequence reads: CATAGTVDQPQHF. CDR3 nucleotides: TGTGCCACGGCCGGGACAGTCGATCAGCCCCAGCATTTT.

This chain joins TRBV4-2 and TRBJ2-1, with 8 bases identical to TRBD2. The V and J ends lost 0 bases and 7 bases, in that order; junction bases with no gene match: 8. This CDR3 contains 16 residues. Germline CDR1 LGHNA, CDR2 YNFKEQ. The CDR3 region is CASSQDPGGGRNEQFF. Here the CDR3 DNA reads TGTGCCAGCAGCCAAGATCCGGGGGGCGGGAGGAATGAGCAGTTCTTC.

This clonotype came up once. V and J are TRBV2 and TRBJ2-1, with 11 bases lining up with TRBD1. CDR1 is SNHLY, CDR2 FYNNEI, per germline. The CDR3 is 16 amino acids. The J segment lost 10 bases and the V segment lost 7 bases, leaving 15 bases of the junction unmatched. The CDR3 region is CASNWAGQGASYEQFF. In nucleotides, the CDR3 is TGTGCCAGCAACTGGGCCGGACAGGGGGCGTCTTACGAGCAGTTCTTC.

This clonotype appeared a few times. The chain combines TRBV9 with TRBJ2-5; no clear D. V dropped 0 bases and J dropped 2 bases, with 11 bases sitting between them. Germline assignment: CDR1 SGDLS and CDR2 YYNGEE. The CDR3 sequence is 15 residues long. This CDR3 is CASSVVPGRQETQYF. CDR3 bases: TGTGCCAGCAGCGTAGTTCCCGGAAGGCAAGAGACCCAGTACTTC.

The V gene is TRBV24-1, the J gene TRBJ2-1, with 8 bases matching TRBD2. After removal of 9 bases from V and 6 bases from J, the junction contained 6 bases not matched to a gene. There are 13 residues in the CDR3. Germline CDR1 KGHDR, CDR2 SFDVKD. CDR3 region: CATRASGLNEQFF. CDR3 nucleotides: TGTGCCACCCGGGCTAGCGGGCTCAATGAGCAGTTCTTC.

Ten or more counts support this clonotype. DNA of the CDR3: TGTGCCAGCAGTTTCATACTGGGACTAGCGGGAGGATCAAGCTCCTACGAGCAGTACTTC. Residues: CASSFILGLAGGSSSYEQYF. The J gene is TRBJ2-7, the V gene TRBV28; the match to TRBD2 covers 15 bases. This CDR3 comprises 20 residues. The trim removed 3 bases at V and 0 bases at J, leaving 12 bases unmatched. In germline, CDR1 is MDHEN, CDR2 SYDVKM.

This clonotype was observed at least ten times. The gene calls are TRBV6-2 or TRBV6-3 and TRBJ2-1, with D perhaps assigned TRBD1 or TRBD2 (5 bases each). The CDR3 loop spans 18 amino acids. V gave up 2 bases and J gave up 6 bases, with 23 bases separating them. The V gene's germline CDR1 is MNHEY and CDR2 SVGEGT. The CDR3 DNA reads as TGTGCCAGCAGTTACAAGGGGCCAGCGAGGGCCAGCCTCAATGAGCAGTTCTTC. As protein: CASSYKGPARASLNEQFF.

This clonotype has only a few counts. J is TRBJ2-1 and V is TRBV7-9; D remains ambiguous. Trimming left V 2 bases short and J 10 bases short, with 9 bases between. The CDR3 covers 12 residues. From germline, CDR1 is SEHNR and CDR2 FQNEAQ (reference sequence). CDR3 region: CASSLFGEEQFF. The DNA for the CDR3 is TGTGCCAGCAGCTTATTTGGCGAGGAGCAGTTCTTC.

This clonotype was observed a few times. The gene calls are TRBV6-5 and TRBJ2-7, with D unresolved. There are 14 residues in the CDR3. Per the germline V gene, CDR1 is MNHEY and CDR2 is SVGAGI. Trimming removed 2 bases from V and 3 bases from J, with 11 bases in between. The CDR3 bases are TGTGCCAGCAGTTACCGGGCCCCCGACTACGAGCAGTACTTC. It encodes CASSYRAPDYEQYF.

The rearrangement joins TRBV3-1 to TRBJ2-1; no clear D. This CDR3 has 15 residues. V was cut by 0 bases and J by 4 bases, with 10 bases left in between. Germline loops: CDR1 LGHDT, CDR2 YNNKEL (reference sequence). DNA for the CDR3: TGTGCCAGCAGCCAAGACCCCGATCGATACAATGAGCAGTTCTTC. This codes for CASSQDPDRYNEQFF.

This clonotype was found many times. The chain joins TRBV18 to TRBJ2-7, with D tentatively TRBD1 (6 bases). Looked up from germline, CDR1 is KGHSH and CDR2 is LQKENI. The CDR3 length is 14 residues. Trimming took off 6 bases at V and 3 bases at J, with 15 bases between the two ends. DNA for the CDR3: TGTGCCAGCTCGGGGGCAGCTTATGGCTACGAGCAGTACTTC. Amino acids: CASSGAAYGYEQYF. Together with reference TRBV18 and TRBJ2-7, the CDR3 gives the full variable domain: NAGVMQNPRHLVRRRGQEARLRCSPMKGHSHVYWYRQLPEEGLKFMVYLQKENIIDESGMPKERFSAEFPKEGPSILRIQQVVRGDSAAYFCASSGAAYGYEQYFGPGTRLTVT.

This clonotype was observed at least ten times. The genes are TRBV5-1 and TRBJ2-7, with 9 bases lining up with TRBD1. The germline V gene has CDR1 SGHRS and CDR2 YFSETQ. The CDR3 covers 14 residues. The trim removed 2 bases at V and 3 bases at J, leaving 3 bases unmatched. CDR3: CASSFTGQGYEQYF. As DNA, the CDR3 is TGCGCCAGCAGCTTTACGGGACAGGGCTACGAGCAGTACTTC.

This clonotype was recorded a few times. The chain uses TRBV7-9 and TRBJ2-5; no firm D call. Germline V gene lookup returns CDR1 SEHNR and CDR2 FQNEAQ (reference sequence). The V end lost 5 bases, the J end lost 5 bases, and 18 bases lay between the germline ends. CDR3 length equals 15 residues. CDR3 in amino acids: CASSPFGVVGETQYF. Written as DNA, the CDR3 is TGTGCCAGCAGCCCCTTTGGCGTAGTGGGGGAGACCCAGTACTTC.

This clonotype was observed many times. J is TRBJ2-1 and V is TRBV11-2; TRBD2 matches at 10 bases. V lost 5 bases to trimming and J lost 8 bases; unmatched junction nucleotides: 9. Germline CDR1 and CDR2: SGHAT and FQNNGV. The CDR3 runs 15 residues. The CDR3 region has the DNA TGTGCCAGCAGCGAATCTAGCGGGAGCTTCTATGAGCAGTTCTTC. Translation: CASSESSGSFYEQFF.

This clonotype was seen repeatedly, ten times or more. For the CDR3, the DNA is TGTGCCAGCAGTTTCCACAGGAAAAATACGCAGTATTTT. Residues: CASSFHRKNTQYF. This sequence joins TRBV12-3 or TRBV12-4 and TRBJ2-3; a possible D gene is TRBD1 (5 bases). The ends were cut back, 3 bases at V and 7 bases at J, with 11 bases in the middle. The CDR3 length is 13 residues.

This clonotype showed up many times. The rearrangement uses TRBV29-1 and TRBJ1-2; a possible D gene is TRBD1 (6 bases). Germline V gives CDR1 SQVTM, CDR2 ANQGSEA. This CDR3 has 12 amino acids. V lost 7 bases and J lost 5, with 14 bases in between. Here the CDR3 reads CSGITGSYGYTF. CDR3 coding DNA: TGCAGCGGGATAACAGGGTCTTATGGCTACACCTTC.

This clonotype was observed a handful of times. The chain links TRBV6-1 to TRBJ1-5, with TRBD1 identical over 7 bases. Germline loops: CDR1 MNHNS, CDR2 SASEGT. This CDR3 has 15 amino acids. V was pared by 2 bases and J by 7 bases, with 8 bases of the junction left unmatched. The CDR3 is CASSETTGSWQPQHF. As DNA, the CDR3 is TGTGCCAGCAGTGAAACGACAGGGTCGTGGCAGCCCCAGCATTTT.

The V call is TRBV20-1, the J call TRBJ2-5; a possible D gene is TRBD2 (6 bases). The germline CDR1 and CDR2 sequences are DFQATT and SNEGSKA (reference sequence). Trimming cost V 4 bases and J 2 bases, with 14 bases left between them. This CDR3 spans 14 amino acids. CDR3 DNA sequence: TGCAGTGCTATCTTTGGGGGAGGACAAGAGACCCAGTACTTC. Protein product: CSAIFGGGQETQYF.

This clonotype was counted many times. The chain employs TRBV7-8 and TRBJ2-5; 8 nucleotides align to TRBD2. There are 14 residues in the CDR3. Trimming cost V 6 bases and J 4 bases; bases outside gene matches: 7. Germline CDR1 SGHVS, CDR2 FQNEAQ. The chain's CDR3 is CASRRAGVRETQYF. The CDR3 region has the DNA TGTGCCAGCAGACGAGCGGGAGTCAGAGAGACCCAGTACTTC.

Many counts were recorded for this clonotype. CDR3 nucleotide sequence: TGTGCCAGCAGTTTCCCCGGTGAGCCAGATGAGCAGTTCTTC. This gives the protein CASSFPGEPDEQFF. The V call is TRBV6-2 or TRBV6-3, the J call TRBJ2-1; D is unclear. The V and J ends lost 4 bases and 8 bases respectively, with 15 bases between them. Looked up from germline, CDR1 is MNHEY and CDR2 is SVGEGT. The CDR3 length is 14 residues.

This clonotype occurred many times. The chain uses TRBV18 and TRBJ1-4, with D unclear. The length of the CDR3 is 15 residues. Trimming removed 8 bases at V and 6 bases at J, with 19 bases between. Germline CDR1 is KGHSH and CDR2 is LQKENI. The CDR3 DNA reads TGTGCCAGCAACGAAAACCCGGTTGCTTATGAAAAACTGTTTTTT. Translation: CASNENPVAYEKLFF.

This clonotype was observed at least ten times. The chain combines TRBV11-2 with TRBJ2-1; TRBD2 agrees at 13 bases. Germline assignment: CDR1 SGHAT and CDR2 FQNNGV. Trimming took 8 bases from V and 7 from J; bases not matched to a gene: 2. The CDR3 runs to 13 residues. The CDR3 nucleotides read TGTGCCAGCGGGACTAGCGGGAATAATGAGCAGTTCTTC. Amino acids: CASGTSGNNEQFF.

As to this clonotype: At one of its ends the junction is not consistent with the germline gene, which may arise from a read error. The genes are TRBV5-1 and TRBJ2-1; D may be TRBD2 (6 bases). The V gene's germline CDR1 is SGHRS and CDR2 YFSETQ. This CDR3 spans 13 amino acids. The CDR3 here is CASSPGVTYEQFF. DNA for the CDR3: TGTGCCAGCAGCCCGGGGGTTACCTACGAGCAGTTCTTC.

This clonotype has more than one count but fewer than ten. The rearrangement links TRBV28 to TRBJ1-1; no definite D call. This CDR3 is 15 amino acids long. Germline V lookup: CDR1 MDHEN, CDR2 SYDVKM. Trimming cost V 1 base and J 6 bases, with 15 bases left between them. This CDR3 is CASSLSRVRTAEAFF. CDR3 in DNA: TGTGCCAGCAGTTTATCCCGGGTTCGTACAGCTGAAGCTTTCTTT.

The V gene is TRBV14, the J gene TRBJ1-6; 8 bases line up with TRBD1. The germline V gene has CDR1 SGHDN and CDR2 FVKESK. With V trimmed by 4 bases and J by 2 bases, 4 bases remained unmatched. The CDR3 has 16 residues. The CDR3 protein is CASSPRQGTYNSPLHF. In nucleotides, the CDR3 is TGTGCCAGCAGCCCAAGACAGGGGACCTATAATTCACCCCTCCACTTT.